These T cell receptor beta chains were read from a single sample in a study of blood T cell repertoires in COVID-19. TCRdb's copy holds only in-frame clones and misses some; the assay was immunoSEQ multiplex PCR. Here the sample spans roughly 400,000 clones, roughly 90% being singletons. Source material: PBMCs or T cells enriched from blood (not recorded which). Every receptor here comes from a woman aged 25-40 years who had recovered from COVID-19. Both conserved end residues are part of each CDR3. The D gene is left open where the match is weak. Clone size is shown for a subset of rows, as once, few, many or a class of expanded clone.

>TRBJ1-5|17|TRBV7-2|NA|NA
TGTGCCAGCAGCTTAAGGGGCGGGGGTTATAGCAATCAGCCCCAGCATTTT
CASSLRGGGYSNQPQHF
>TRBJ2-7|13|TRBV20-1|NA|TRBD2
TGCAGTGCTAGTTTGGTAGCGGGAGGGCCTAAGTACTTC
CSASLVAGGPKYF
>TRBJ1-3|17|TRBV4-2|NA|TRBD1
TGTGCCAGCAGCCAAGAATCACAGGGGGCACGGGGAAACACCATATATTTT
CASSQESQGARGNTIYF
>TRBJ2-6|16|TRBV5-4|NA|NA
TGTGCCAGCAAACCGGGACTCGGCTCTGGGGCCAACGTCCTGACTTTC
CASKPGLGSGANVLTF
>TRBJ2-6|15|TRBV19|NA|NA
TGTGCCAGTAGTATCGGACAGCCCGGGGCCAACGTCCTGACTTTC
CASSIGQPGANVLTF
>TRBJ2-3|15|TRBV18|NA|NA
TGTGCCAGCTCATTCCTTAGCGGCCACACAGATACGCAGTATTTT
CASSFLSGHTDTQYF
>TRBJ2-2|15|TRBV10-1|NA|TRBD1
TGCGCCAGCAGTGATGGGACAGCGAACACCGGGGAGCTGTTTTTT
CASSDGTANTGELFF
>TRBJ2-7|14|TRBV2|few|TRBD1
TGTGCCAGCAGTCCGACAGGGGGCCTCCGTGTGCAGTACTTC
CASSPTGGLRVQYF
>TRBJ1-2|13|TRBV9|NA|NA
TGTGCCAGCAGCCTAGGACAGCGCTATGGCTACACCTTC
CASSLGQRYGYTF
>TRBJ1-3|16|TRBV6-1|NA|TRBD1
TGTGCCAGCAGTGGGGACAGGGGGCTGTTTGGAAACTCCATATATTTT
CASSGDRGLFGNSIYF
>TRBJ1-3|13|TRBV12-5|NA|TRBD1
TGTGCTAGTGGTTTGAACAGGGGGGACACCATATATTTT
CASGLNRGDTIYF
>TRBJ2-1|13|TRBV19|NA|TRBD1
TGTGCCAGTAGTGGACAGGTCTACAATGAGCAGTTCTTC
CASSGQVYNEQFF
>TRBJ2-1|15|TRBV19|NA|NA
TGTGCCAGTACCGATCGGGGACTGGTGGGGAATGAGCAGTTCTTC
CASTDRGLVGNEQFF
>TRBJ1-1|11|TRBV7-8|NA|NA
TGTGCCAGCAGGTCGGGGACTGAAGCTTTCTTT
CASRSGTEAFF
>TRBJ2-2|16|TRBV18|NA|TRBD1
TGTGCCAGCTCACCACTGACAGGGGCGAGCACCGGGGAGCTGTTTTTT
CASSPLTGASTGELFF
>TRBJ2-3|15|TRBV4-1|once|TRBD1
TGCGCCAGCAGCCAACCGGGACAGGCGACTGAAGGGCAGTATTTT
CASSQPGQATEGQYF
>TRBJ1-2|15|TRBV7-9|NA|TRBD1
TGTGCCAGCAGCTCCAGGACAGGGGAGGTTGATGGCTACACCTTC
CASSSRTGEVDGYTF
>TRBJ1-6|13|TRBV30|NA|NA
TGTGCACCTATCAGGGAAGGTAGTTCACCCCTCCACTTT
CAPIREGSSPLHF
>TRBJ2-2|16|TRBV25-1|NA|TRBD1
TGTGCCAGCAGTGACCCGGGACAGGGGTACTTCGGGGAGCTGTTTTTT
CASSDPGQGYFGELFF
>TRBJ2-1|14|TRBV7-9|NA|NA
TGTGCCAGCAGCTTCCGAGGGAATTACAATGAGCAGTTCTTC
CASSFRGNYNEQFF
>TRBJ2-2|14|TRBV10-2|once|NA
TGCGCCAGCCGAGGACAGCTGAACACCGGGGAGCTGTTTTTT
CASRGQLNTGELFF
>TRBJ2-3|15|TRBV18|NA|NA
TGTGCCAGCTCAAGCCAGCCGCGGGGCACAGATACGCAGTATTTT
CASSSQPRGTDTQYF
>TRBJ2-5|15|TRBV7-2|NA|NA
TGTGCCAGCAGCCGCGGGGCCTTATACGAAGAGACCCAGTACTTC
CASSRGALYEETQYF